Here is one T cell receptor (beta chain) with its context. Its cognate antigen has yet to be identified. Base qualities are not at hand, and no much larger clone is one base apart. The data were obtained in a study of control samples from healthy donors and cancer patients (dated by TCRdb to 2019 to 2021). Libraries were made using the immunoSEQ multiplex PCR assay. In its TCRdb copy, this immuneACCESS table keeps in-frame sequences only and misses some clones. Where compared with another copy, unresolved V genes explain less than half of these, and the others have no known cause. Across this sample there are tens of thousands of clones, with over 75% seen only once. The ten largest clones capture roughly 20% of the sample. Sample: blood. The origin of this receptor is a man aged 45-60 years in good health.

The sequence in DNA is TGTGCCAGCAGTTACTCGCTCAGCGAACAAGAGACCCAGTACTTC. Its protein product is CASSYSLSEQETQYF. The rearranged chain carries TRBV6-2 or TRBV6-3 and TRBJ2-5; no D gene can be assigned with confidence. Relative to germline, V is 0 bases shorter and J is 2 bases shorter, with 10 bases between their ends. The CDR3 covers 15 residues, taking in both the cysteine and the phenylalanine. Just CDR3 DNA is preserved here, 45 bases in frame from base 1. Looking up the germline V gene yields CDR1 MNHEY and CDR2 SVGEGT.